This T cell receptor (beta chain) stems from a study of T-cell reconstitution after alpha-beta-depleted transplantation in children. General study points: Among T cells one year after transplant, newly produced cells accounted for most counts and diversity. Recipient T cells and thymic progenitors that survived were the source of the high TCRbeta diversity seen at day 60 in some patients. There were reportedly several hundred expanded graft clones from which alpha-beta T cells came about two months after transplant.

The ends were cut back, 8 bases at V and 2 bases at J, with 10 bases in the middle. The CDR3 runs to 13 residues. Germline V CDR1 and CDR2: SGHTA, FQGNSA. This clonotype was picked up a small number of times. Its antigen is not known. Unique molecular identifiers were built into the TCRbeta library. Via MiXCR, TCRdb re-called the PCR reads, giving one row per CDR3 protein. The sample lists 450,000 to 550,000 distinct CDR3 sequences, about an eighth seen once, with approximately 15% in the top ten. The sequence came from a female patient aged 2 to 10 who had a stem cell transplant for aplastic anemia, so the T cells may come from the graft donor. The chain is built from TRBV7-2 and TRBJ2-1; a weak D match, TRBD2 (5 bases). The input for sequencing was PBMCs, mostly from graft donor cells, taken 180 days after TCRalphabeta/CD19-depleted stem cell transplant. CDR3 nucleotide sequence: TGTGCCAGCGAGGACGGGACCTACAATGAGCAGTTCTTC. Translation: CASEDGTYNEQFF.